One and the same sample provided the 24 T cell receptor beta chains below, sequenced in a study of shared clonotypes between healthy human individuals. The data were produced by immunoSEQ multiplex PCR, yet TCRdb's version contains in-frame clones alone and is incomplete. The repertoire holds about 1.1 million clones, around three quarters seen once, with over 0.8% in the top ten. Sequences were obtained from memory CD4+ T cells from PBMCs. Subset of the sample: CD45RA-negative fraction. These receptors all stem from a man aged 18 to 30 in good health. Some clones in this sample may be carry-over from other donors' samples.

This chain uses TRBV7-3 with TRBJ1-1, with 7 bases fitting TRBD1. Looked up from germline, CDR1 is SGHTA and CDR2 is FQGTGA. This CDR3 contains 14 residues. With V trimmed by 5 bases and J by 5 bases, 8 bases remained unmatched. This CDR3 reads CASSPSGGVTEAFF. CDR3 in DNA: TGTGCCAGCAGCCCCTCAGGGGGTGTGACTGAAGCTTTCTTT.

The chain has TRBV9 and TRBJ2-1; D call uncertain. Germline CDR1 SGDLS, CDR2 YYNGEE. CDR3 length: 13 amino acids. Trimming cost V 3 bases and J 5 bases, with 9 bases left between them. The DNA of the CDR3 is TGTGCCAGCAGCGCGACTGGAAACAATGAGCAGTTCTTC. Protein sequence: CASSATGNNEQFF.

The chain employs TRBV28 and TRBJ2-7; tentatively, D is TRBD2 (6 bases). Trimming shortened V by 6 bases and J by 3 bases, and 18 bases separated the two germline ends. CDR1 and CDR2 (germline): MDHEN, SYDVKM. This CDR3 spans 15 amino acids. The CDR3 nucleotides read TGTGCCAGCAGCACGAACGGCGGGATGCACTACGAGCAGTACTTC. Amino acids: CASSTNGGMHYEQYF.

This clone was seen a handful of times. The V call is TRBV29-1, the J call TRBJ2-3; TRBD2 matches 7 bases. Trimming took 4 bases from V and 0 from J; bases not matched to a gene: 7. Germline CDR1 is SQVTM and CDR2 is ANQGSEA. This CDR3 region has 15 residues. The CDR3 here is CSVAGGRESTDTQYF. The CDR3 coding sequence is TGCAGCGTTGCCGGCGGGCGGGAGAGCACAGATACGCAGTATTTT.

The chain carries TRBV28 and TRBJ1-1; TRBD1 might be the D (5 bases). With 2 bases removed from V and 4 bases from J, the gap between germline ends came to 11 bases. CDR1 is MDHEN and CDR2 is SYDVKM in the germline V gene. The CDR3 has 14 residues. For the CDR3, the DNA is TGTGCCAGCAGTTTAGGGGCGGGGAGCACTGAAGCTTTCTTT. It is translated as CASSLGAGSTEAFF.

There are a few counts of this clone. This chain links TRBV15 with TRBJ2-3, with TRBD2 identical over 9 bases. The CDR3 length is 15 residues. The trim removed 2 bases at V and 3 bases at J, leaving 3 bases unmatched. Germline loops: CDR1 LNHNV, CDR2 YYDKDF (reference sequence). CDR3 coding DNA: TGTGCCACCAGCAGAACAGCGGGAGGTACAGATACGCAGTATTTT. This gives the protein CATSRTAGGTDTQYF.

This rearrangement joins TRBV2 to TRBJ1-5, with a weak D call TRBD1 (5 bases). Trimming removed 10 bases from V and 1 base from J, with 11 bases in between. Germline V gene sequence: CDR1 SNHLY, CDR2 FYNNEI. There are 13 residues in the CDR3. The chain's CDR3 is CATGGESNQPQHF. Written as DNA, the CDR3 is TGTGCCACCGGAGGGGAGAGCAATCAGCCCCAGCATTTT.

This chain uses TRBV2 with TRBJ2-1; 14 nucleotides align to TRBD2. Germline V gives CDR1 SNHLY, CDR2 FYNNEI. This CDR3 is 16 amino acids long. V was pared by 6 bases and J by 0 bases, with 1 base of the junction left unmatched. The CDR3 loop reads CASRGLAGVSYNEQFF. CDR3 nucleotides: TGTGCCAGCAGGGGACTAGCGGGAGTCTCCTACAATGAGCAGTTCTTC.

The V gene is TRBV18, the J gene TRBJ1-3; D may be TRBD1 (5 bases). V lost 0 bases and J 8 bases, leaving 14 bases between the germline ends. Germline CDR1 is KGHSH and CDR2 is LQKENI. The CDR3 is made up of 15 amino acids. The CDR3 protein is CASSPPWQGEYTIYF. The CDR3 DNA reads as TGTGCCAGCTCACCACCGTGGCAGGGAGAGTACACCATATATTTT.

The rearrangement uses TRBV5-1 and TRBJ2-1, with 9 bases fitting TRBD2. CDR1 and CDR2 from the germline V gene are SGHRS and YFSETQ. The CDR3 runs 16 residues. V shed 0 bases, J shed 7 bases, and the junction held 8 bases outside the gene matches. In DNA form, the CDR3 reads TGCGCCAGCAGCTTGGTCCCTCTAGCGGGATTAAATGAGCAGTTCTTC. Encoded protein: CASSLVPLAGLNEQFF.

Turning to this clone: The sample contains more than one DNA sequence encoding this CDR3. V and J are TRBV30 and TRBJ2-7; D uncertain. Germline lookup yields CDR1 GTSNPN and CDR2 SVGIG (reference sequence). V gave up 0 bases and J gave up 1 base, with 7 bases separating them. CDR3 length: 13 residues. This chain's CDR3 is CAWSVQGSYEQYF. The CDR3 region has the DNA TGTGCCTGGAGTGTTCAAGGTTCCTACGAGCAGTACTTC. Drawing the rest from reference TRBV30 and TRBJ2-7, the complete variable domain is SQTIHQWPATLVQPVGSPLSLECTVEGTSNPNLYWYRQAAGRGLQLLFYSVGIGQISSEVPQNLSASRPQDRQFILSSKKLLLSDSGFYLCAWSVQGSYEQYFGPGTRLTVT.

V is TRBV6-1 and J is TRBJ1-1; no definite D call. The CDR3 length is 14 residues. V lost 4 bases, J lost 1 base, and 10 bases lay in between. Germline V gene data show CDR1 as MNHNS and CDR2 as SASEGT. CDR3 DNA sequence: TGTGCCAGCAGTGCAGGACCGGCGAACACTGAAGCTTTCTTT. Translation: CASSAGPANTEAFF.

The chain couples TRBV6-1 to TRBJ1-2; D perhaps matches TRBD1 (6 bases). This CDR3 region has 15 residues. Looked up from germline, CDR1 is MNHNS and CDR2 is SASEGT. The ends were cut back, 6 bases at V and 5 bases at J, with 19 bases in the middle. The DNA for the CDR3 is TGTGCCAGCAGCTTTGACAGGACCTTTGGGTATGGCTACACCTTC. It encodes CASSFDRTFGYGYTF.

The chain employs TRBV28 and TRBJ2-7; 11 bases fit TRBD2. V gave up 4 bases and J gave up 4 bases; unmatched junction bases: 6. Germline-derived CDR1 and CDR2 are MDHEN and SYDVKM. The CDR3 sequence is 15 residues long. The CDR3 spells CASSSTSGSLYEQYF. CDR3 in DNA: TGTGCCAGCAGTTCCACTAGCGGGAGCTTGTACGAGCAGTACTTC.

The gene calls are TRBV7-3 and TRBJ1-1; D is unresolved. V lost 1 base and J lost 1, with 13 bases in between. The CDR3 runs to 16 residues. Per the germline V gene, CDR1 is SGHTA and CDR2 is FQGTGA. CDR3 sequence: CASSLMATTKNTEAFF. The CDR3 nucleotides read TGTGCCAGCAGCTTAATGGCCACCACCAAGAACACTGAAGCTTTCTTT.

A few counts support this clone. The J gene is TRBJ1-1, the V gene TRBV6-4; D unclear. CDR1 MRHNA and CDR2 SNTAGT come from the germline V gene. CDR3 length: 13 residues. V was clipped by 4 bases and J by 5 bases, with 11 bases between them. The CDR3 DNA reads TGTGCCAGCAGTGTTACGGGAAAGACTGAAGCTTTCTTT. Translated, it gives CASSVTGKTEAFF.

In DNA form, the CDR3 reads TGTGCCAGCAGCGCTTGGTACCAAGAGACCCAGTACTTC. This translates into CASSAWYQETQYF. The V call is TRBV7-2, the J call TRBJ2-5, with D unclear. Trimming pared 5 bases from V and 0 bases from J, leaving 7 bases between. The CDR3 is 13 amino acids. The germline CDR1 and CDR2 sequences are SGHTA and FQGNSA.

About this clone: Germline and junction disagree at one end, which may indicate a read error. The genes are TRBV6-6 and TRBJ2-7; weak D call: TRBD1 (5 bases). The length of the CDR3 is 16 residues. Germline CDR1 MNHNY, CDR2 SVGAGI (reference sequence). The CDR3 DNA follows: TGTGCCAGCAGTGACTCGATGCTCCAGGGCCCCTACGAGCAGTACTTC. It yields the protein CASSDSMLQGPYEQYF.

Turning to this clone: Sequence at one end of the junction differs from germline and may be a read error. The chain couples TRBV10-3 to TRBJ2-7; 7 positions agree with TRBD2. This CDR3 spans 13 amino acids. Germline V lookup: CDR1 ENHRY, CDR2 SYGVKD. The CDR3 sequence: CAISQSLGGEQYF. DNA of the CDR3: TGTGCCATCAGTCAGTCTCTGGGAGGGGAGCAGTACTTC.

This chain connects TRBV2 to TRBJ2-2; no clear D. CDR3 length equals 15 residues. V was clipped by 1 base and J by 3 bases, with 9 bases between them. Germline assignment: CDR1 SNHLY and CDR2 FYNNEI. CDR3 residues: CASSEGTVYTGELFF. The CDR3 DNA reads TGTGCCAGCAGTGAAGGAACGGTGTACACCGGGGAGCTGTTTTTT.

This chain joins TRBV28 and TRBJ1-2, with 7 bases identical to TRBD1. V was clipped by 10 bases and J by 8 bases; unmatched bases: 16. Germline CDR1 reads MDHEN; CDR2 reads SYDVKM. The CDR3 has 14 amino acids. DNA for the CDR3: TGTGCCACCCCCGGAACAGGGGCTCCTGAGGGCTACACCTTC. This sequence encodes CATPGTGAPEGYTF.

The rearrangement links TRBV7-9 to TRBJ2-7, with TRBD2 identical over 9 bases. CDR1 SEHNR and CDR2 FQNEAQ come from the germline V gene (reference sequence). Losses at the gene ends were 5 bases for V and 5 bases for J; bases not matched to a gene: 7. The CDR3 sequence is 14 residues long. CDR3 DNA: TGTGCCAGCAGCCATAGCGGGAGTATCAACGAGCAGTACTTC. It translates to CASSHSGSINEQYF.

This clone has more than one count but fewer than ten. The V gene is TRBV28, the J gene TRBJ2-1; possibly TRBD1 for D (5 bases). The CDR3 is 16 amino acids. Germline V gives CDR1 MDHEN, CDR2 SYDVKM. With 5 bases removed from V and 1 base from J, the gap between germline ends came to 15 bases. This CDR3 is CASSAIRAKSYNEQFF. The CDR3 DNA follows: TGTGCCAGCAGTGCTATCAGGGCCAAATCCTACAATGAGCAGTTCTTC.

The sample holds a few counts of this clone. CDR3 sequence: CASTSGTDNEQFF. The CDR3, as DNA: TGTGCCAGCACTAGCGGGACCGACAATGAGCAGTTCTTC. J is TRBJ2-1 and V is TRBV7-3, with 9 bases lining up with TRBD2. Germline loops: CDR1 SGHTA, CDR2 FQGTGA. This CDR3 comprises 13 residues. The trim removed 7 bases at V and 5 bases at J, leaving 3 bases unmatched. Combining the CDR3 with reference TRBV7-3 and TRBJ2-1 gives the whole variable domain GAGVSQTPSNKVTEKGKYVELRCDPISGHTALYWYRQSLGQGPEFLIYFQGTGAADDSGLPNDRFFAVRPEGSVSTLKIQRTERGDSAVYLCASTSGTDNEQFFGPGTRLTVL.